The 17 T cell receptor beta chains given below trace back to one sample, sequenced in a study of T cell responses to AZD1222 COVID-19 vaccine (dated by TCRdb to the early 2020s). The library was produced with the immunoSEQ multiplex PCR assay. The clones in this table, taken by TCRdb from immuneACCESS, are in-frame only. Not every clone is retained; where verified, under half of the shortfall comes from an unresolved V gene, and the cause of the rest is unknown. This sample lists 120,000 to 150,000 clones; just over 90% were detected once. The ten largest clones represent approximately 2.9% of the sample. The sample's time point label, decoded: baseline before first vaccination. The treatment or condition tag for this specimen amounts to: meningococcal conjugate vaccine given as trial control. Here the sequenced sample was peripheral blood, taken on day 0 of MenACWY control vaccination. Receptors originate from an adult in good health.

CDR3 nucleotides: TGCGCCAGCAGCCAGTTGGGACAGTCATTAAAACCTTCCTATGGCTACACCTTC. The encoded protein is CASSQLGQSLKPSYGYTF. The J gene is TRBJ1-2, the V gene TRBV4-1; TRBD1 matches 7 bases. CDR1 MGHRA and CDR2 YSYEKL come from the germline V gene. Trimming removed 3 bases from V and 4 bases from J; junction bases left unmatched: 17. This CDR3 is built from 18 residues.

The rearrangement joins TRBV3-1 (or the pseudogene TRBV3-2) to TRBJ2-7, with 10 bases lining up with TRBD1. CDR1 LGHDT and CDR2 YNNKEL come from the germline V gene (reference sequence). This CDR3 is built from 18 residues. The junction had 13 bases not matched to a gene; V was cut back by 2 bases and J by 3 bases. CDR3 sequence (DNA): TGTGCCAGCAGCCAACGAAGGGGGTTCAGGACAGGGGGCTACGAGCAGTACTTC. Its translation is CASSQRRGFRTGGYEQYF.

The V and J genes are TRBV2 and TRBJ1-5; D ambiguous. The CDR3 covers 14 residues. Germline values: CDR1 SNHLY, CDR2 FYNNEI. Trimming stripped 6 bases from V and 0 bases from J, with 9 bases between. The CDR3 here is CASSPGLSNQPQHF. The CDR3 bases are TGTGCCAGCAGCCCCGGGCTTAGCAATCAGCCCCAGCATTTT.

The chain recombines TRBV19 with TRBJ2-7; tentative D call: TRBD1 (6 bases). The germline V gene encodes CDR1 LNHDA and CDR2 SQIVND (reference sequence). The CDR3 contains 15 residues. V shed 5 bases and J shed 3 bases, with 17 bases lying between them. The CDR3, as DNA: TGTGCCAGTAGTTCCCCAGGGGCGGCTAACTACGAGCAGTACTTC. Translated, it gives CASSSPGAANYEQYF. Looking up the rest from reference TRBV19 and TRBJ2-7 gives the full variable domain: DGGITQSPKYLFRKEGQNVTLSCEQNLNHDAMYWYRQDPGQGLRLIYYSQIVNDFQKGDIAEGYSVSREKKESFPLTVTSAQKNPTAFYLCASSSPGAANYEQYFGPGTRLTVT.

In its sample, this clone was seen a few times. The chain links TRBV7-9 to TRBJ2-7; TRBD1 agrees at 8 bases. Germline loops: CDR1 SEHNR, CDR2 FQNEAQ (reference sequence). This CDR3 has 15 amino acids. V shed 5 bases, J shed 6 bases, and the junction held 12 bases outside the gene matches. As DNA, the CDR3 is TGTGCCAGCAGCCAATTCCGGGACAGGTCAGGCGAGCAGTACTTC. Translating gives CASSQFRDRSGEQYF.

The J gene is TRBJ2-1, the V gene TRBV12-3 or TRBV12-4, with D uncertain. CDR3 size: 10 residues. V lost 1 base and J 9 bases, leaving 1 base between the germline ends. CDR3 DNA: TGTGCCAGCAGTTTAGTTGAGCAGTTCTTC. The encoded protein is CASSLVEQFF.

CDR3 loop: CASSLERSSYNEQFF. The CDR3 region has the DNA TGTGCCAGCAGCTTGGAAAGAAGCTCCTACAATGAGCAGTTCTTC. V and J are TRBV5-4 and TRBJ2-1; D ambiguous. Germline V lookup: CDR1 SGHNT, CDR2 YYREEE (reference sequence). Trimming cost V 0 bases and J 0 bases, with 7 bases left between them. The CDR3 runs to 15 residues.

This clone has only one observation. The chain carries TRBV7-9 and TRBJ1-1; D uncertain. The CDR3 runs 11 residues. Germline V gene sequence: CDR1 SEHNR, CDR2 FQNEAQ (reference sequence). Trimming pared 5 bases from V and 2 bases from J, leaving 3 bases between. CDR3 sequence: CASSQNTEAFF. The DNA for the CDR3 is TGTGCCAGCAGCCAAAACACTGAAGCTTTCTTT.

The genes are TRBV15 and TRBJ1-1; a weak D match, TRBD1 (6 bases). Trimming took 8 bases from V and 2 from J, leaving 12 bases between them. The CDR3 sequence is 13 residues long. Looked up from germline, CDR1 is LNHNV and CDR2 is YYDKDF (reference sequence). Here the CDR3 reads CATWGTSNTEAFF. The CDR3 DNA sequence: TGTGCCACCTGGGGGACAAGTAACACTGAAGCTTTCTTT.

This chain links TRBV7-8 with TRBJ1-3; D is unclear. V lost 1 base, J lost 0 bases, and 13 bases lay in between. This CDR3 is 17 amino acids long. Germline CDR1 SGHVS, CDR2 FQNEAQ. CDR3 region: CASSLGSGRLSGNTIYF. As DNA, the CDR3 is TGTGCCAGCAGCTTAGGCAGCGGACGGCTCTCTGGAAACACCATATATTTT. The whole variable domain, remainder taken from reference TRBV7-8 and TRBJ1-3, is GAGVSQSPRYKVAKRGQDVALRCDPISGHVSLFWYQQALGQGPEFLTYFQNEAQLDKSGLPSDRFFAERPEGSVSTLKIQRTQQEDSAVYLCASSLGSGRLSGNTIYFGEGSWLTVV.

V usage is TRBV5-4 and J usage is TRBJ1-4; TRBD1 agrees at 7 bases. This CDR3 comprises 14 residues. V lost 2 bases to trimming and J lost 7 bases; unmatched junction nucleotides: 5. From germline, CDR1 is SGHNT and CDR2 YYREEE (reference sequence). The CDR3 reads CASSLQGRSEKLFF. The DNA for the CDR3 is TGTGCCAGCAGCTTACAGGGGCGTAGTGAAAAACTGTTTTTT.

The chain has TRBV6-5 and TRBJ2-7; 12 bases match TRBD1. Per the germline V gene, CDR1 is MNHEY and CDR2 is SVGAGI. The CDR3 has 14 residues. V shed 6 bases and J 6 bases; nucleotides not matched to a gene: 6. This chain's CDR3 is CASSSRDRGREQYF. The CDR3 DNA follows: TGTGCCAGCAGCTCCCGGGACAGGGGGCGCGAGCAGTACTTC.

The CDR3 bases are TGTGCCAGCAGTTACGGGACAACAAACACTGAAGCTTTCTTT. It translates to CASSYGTTNTEAFF. This chain connects TRBV6-5 to TRBJ1-1, with D maybe TRBD1 (6 bases). V gave up 2 bases and J gave up 2 bases, with 9 bases separating them. Germline loops: CDR1 MNHEY, CDR2 SVGAGI. The CDR3 sequence is 14 residues long.

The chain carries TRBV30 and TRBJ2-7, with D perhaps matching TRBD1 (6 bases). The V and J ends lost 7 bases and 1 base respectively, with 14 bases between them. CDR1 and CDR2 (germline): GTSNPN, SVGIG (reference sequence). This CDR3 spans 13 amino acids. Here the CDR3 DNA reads TGTGCCTCCGGGAAGGGGGTGTCCTACGAGCAGTACTTC. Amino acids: CASGKGVSYEQYF. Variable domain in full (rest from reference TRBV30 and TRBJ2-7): SQTIHQWPATLVQPVGSPLSLECTVEGTSNPNLYWYRQAAGRGLQLLFYSVGIGQISSEVPQNLSASRPQDRQFILSSKKLLLSDSGFYLCASGKGVSYEQYFGPGTRLTVT.

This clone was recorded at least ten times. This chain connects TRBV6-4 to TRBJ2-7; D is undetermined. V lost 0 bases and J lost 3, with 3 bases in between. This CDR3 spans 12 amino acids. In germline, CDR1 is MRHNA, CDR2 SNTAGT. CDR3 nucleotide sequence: TGTGCCAGCAGTGACTCACTCTACGAGCAGTACTTC. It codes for CASSDSLYEQYF.

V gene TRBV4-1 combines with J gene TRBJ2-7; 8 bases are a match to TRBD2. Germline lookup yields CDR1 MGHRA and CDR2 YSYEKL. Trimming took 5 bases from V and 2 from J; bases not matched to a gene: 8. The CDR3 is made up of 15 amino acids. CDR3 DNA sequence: TGCGCCAGCAGCTTCCCCGGGACTAGTGCCTACGAGCAGTACTTC. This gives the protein CASSFPGTSAYEQYF.

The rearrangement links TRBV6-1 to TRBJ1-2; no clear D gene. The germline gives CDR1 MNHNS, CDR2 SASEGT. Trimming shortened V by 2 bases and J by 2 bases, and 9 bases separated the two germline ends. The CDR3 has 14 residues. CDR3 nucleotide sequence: TGTGCCAGCAGTGAACTTGACGGGAACTATGGCTACACCTTC. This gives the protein CASSELDGNYGYTF.